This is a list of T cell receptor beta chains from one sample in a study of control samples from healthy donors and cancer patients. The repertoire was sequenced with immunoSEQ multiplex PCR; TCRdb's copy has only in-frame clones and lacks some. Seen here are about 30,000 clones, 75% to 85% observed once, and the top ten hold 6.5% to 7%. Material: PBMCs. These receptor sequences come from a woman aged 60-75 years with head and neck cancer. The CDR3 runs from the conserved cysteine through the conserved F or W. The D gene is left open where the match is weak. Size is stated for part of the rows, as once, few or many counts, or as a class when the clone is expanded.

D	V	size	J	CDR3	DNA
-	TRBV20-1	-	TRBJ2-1	CSARAGFEQFF	TGCAGTGCTAGAGCTGGGTTTGAGCAGTTCTTC
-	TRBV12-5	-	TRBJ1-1	CASGYSGTEAFF	TGTGCTAGTGGTTACTCCGGCACTGAAGCTTTCTTT
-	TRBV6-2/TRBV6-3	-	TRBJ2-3	CASSRPTGPSSTDTQYF	TGTGCCAGCAGCCGACCAACGGGGCCTTCTAGCACAGATACGCAGTATTTT
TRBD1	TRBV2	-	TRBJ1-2	CASSADRASLF	TGTGCCAGCAGTGCGGACAGGGCTAGTCTTTTC
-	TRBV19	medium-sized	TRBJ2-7	CASRAGQFYEQYF	TGTGCCAGTAGGGCCGGACAGTTCTACGAGCAGTACTTC
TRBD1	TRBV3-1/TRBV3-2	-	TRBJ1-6	CASSRDRNSPLHF	TGTGCCAGCAGCCGGGACAGAAACTCACCCCTCCACTTT
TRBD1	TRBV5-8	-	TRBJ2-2	CASSLGQGAYGELFF	TGTGCCAGCAGCTTAGGACAGGGGGCATACGGGGAGCTGTTTTTT
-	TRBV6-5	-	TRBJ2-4	CASSYYSQNIQYF	TGTGCCAGCAGTTATTACAGCCAAAACATTCAGTACTTC
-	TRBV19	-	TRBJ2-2	CASSSGRERSGELFF	TGTGCCAGTAGTAGCGGCAGGGAAAGGTCCGGGGAGCTGTTTTTT
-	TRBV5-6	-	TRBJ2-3	CASSSPKLRASTDTQYF	TGTGCCAGCAGCTCCCCGAAGTTGAGGGCTAGCACAGATACGCAGTATTTT
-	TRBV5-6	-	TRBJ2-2	CASRLTGAGNTGELFF	TGTGCCAGCAGACTTACTGGCGCCGGGAACACCGGGGAGCTGTTTTTT
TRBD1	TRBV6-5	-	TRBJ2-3	CASRDRASTDTQYF	TGTGCCAGCAGGGACAGGGCTAGCACAGATACGCAGTATTTT
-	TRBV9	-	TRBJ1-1	CASSSVRAGEAFF	TGTGCCAGCAGCTCGGTCAGGGCCGGAGAAGCTTTCTTT
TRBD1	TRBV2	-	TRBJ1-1	CASSEGATGFTEAFF	TGTGCCAGCAGTGAGGGAGCGACAGGGTTCACTGAAGCTTTCTTT
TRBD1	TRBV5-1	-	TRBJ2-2	CASSRDRGTGELFF	TGCGCCAGCAGCAGGGACAGGGGGACCGGGGAGCTGTTTTTT
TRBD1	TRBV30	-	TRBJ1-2	CAWSTPRGQGARYGYTF	TGTGCCTGGAGTACACCCCGAGGACAGGGGGCTCGGTATGGCTACACCTTC
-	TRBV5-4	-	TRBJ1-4	CASSSGGRGENEKLFF	TGTGCCAGCAGCTCGGGTGGTCGGGGAGAGAATGAAAAACTGTTTTTT
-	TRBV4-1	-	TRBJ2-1	CASSQERGGSYNEQFF	TGCGCCAGCAGCCAAGAACGTGGGGGCTCCTACAATGAGCAGTTCTTC
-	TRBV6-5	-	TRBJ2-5	CASSSGGPPVETQYF	TGTGCCAGCTCTTCCGGTGGGCCCCCCGTGGAGACCCAGTACTTC
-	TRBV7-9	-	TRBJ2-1	CASSLDGNEQFF	TGTGCCAGCAGCTTAGATGGCAATGAGCAGTTCTTC
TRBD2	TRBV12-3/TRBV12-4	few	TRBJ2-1	CASGQRGQAWFF	TGTGCCAGCGGCCAGCGGGGCCAGGCGTGGTTCTTC
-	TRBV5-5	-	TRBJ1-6	CASSVGHGSSPLHF	TGTGCCAGCAGCGTGGGACATGGGAGTTCACCCCTCCACTTT
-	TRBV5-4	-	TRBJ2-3	CASSGHGGRASTDTQYF	TGTGCCAGCAGCGGGCATGGAGGGCGAGCTAGCACAGATACGCAGTATTTT
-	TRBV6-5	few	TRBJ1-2	CACRDEVRGYTF	TGTGCCTGCCGAGATGAAGTTCGTGGCTACACCTTC
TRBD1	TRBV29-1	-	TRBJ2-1	CSVAPWTGSYNEQFF	TGCAGCGTTGCCCCCTGGACAGGGTCCTACAATGAGCAGTTCTTC
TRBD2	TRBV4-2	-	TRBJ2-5	CASSQGTSGQETQYF	TGTGCCAGCAGCCAAGGGACTAGCGGACAAGAGACCCAGTACTTC
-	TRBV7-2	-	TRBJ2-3	CASSPYPDTQYF	TGTGCCAGCAGCCCCTACCCGGATACGCAGTATTTT
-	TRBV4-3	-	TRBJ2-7	CASSQVTGNDYEQYF	TGCGCCAGCAGCCAAGTTACAGGGAATGACTACGAGCAGTACTTC